The clone carrying this T cell receptor beta chain was detected only a few times. The target antigen is unknown. Just one base apart from a much larger clone, this may be a read error. This specimen belongs to a study of read filtering for tumor transcriptome and immune sequencing. Study information: Among patients, 17 to 20 were male and some 15 female, aged roughly 45 to 85 (mean around 66). Study outcomes and limitations: This fraction held mixed bone marrow immune cells after CD138-negative sorting. Without single-read clonotypes, shared clonotype proportions correlated more between IR-seq and RNA-seq.

This CDR3 region has 14 residues. The germline gives CDR1 SGHRS, CDR2 YFSETQ. The germline V and J ends were trimmed by 0 bases and 3 bases, with 10 bases remaining between them. Bone marrow was sampled from every patient at the time of active disease. The library was built from around 0.4 ug RNA with molecular barcoded adaptors for alpha/delta and beta/gamma chains. TCRdb re-derived calls from the reads in MiXCR, one entry per CDR3 protein. The sample shows 30,000 to 50,000 distinct CDR3 sequences, about 10% of them seen only once. V gene TRBV5-1 combines with J gene TRBJ2-7; D remains ambiguous. The TCR sequence derives from a donor aged 40 or over with multiple myeloma. Material for sequencing was a population of CD138-negative cells sorted from bone marrow. The CDR3 DNA reads as TGCGCCAGCAGCTTGGAGGTGGGCAGCTACGAGCAGTACTTC. As protein: CASSLEVGSYEQYF.